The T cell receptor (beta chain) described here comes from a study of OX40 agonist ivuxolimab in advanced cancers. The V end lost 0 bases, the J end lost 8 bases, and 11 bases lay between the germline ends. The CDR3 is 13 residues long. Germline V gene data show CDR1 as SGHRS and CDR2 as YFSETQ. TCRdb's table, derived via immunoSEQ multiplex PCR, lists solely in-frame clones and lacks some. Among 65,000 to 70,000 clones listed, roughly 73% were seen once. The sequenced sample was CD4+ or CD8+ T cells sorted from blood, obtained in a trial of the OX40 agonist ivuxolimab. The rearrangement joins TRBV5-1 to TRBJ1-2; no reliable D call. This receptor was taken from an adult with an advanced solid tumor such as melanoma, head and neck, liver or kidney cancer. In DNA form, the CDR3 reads TGCGCCAGCAGCTTGGCAGGTGACGGGGGCTACACCTTC. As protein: CASSLAGDGGYTF.